The clone carrying this T cell receptor beta chain turned up a few times. Germline CDR1 reads MNHEY; CDR2 reads SVGEGT. The CDR3 runs to 15 residues. V lost 0 bases to trimming and J lost 1 base, with 10 bases between them. The sample is drawn from a study of blood T cell repertoires in COVID-19. As for the study in general: Samples taken during acute and convalescent COVID-19 were collected in the United States, Italy and Spain. The analysed material was cDNA or gDNA that came from T cells, B-cell-depleted T cells, or PBMCs.

Original methodology: Reference gene primer amplification in the assay estimated nucleated cell counts. This table comes from immunoSEQ multiplex PCR, and its TCRdb copy is limited to in-frame clones, with some not included. V, J and clone size are taken as reported in that table, and D and trimming were inferred from the DNA itself. The profile shows about 240,000 clones, around nine tenths of them singletons. The chain employs TRBV6-2 or TRBV6-3 and TRBJ2-7; TRBD2 is a possible D gene (6 bases). The receptor was isolated from a woman between 65 and 79 years old with active or convalescent COVID-19. The sequenced sample was peripheral blood. CDR3 protein: CASSYSYSGSYEQYF. CDR3 coding DNA: TGTGCCAGCAGTTACTCCTACAGCGGGTCCTACGAGCAGTACTTC.